This TCR beta chain was sequenced in a study of blood T cell repertoires in COVID-19. As for the study in general: Sites across the United States, Italy and Spain contributed samples from acute and convalescent COVID-19.

TCRdb's copy holds only in-frame clones and misses some; the assay was immunoSEQ multiplex PCR. Among 450,000 to 500,000 clones, approximately 83% were seen once, and the ten largest hold more than 3%. The sample comprised peripheral blood. This TCR derives from a human donor in a cohort sampled during active COVID-19.

The CDR3 coding sequence is TGTGCCACCAGCAGGGATCCGGGGTCATACAATGAGCAGTTCTTC. As protein: CATSRDPGSYNEQFF. The chain links TRBV15 to TRBJ2-1; TRBD2 is a possible D gene (5 bases). Germline-derived CDR1 and CDR2 are LNHNV and YYDKDF (reference sequence). V was shortened by 3 bases and J by 4 bases, with 13 bases between the two germline ends. There are 15 residues in the CDR3.